This TCR beta chain was retrieved from a study of shared clonotypes between healthy human individuals. Across the whole study: Three plates each covered CD4 naive and memory; CD8 naive two, CD8 memory one. General observations from the study: Non-shared clonotypes had lower generation probabilities than those shared by all four donors.

Produced via immunoSEQ multiplex PCR; TCRdb's table is partial and in-frame only. The top ten clones hold under 2% of a sample with about 730,000 clones, roughly 72% of them seen once. A note on this clone: Its antigen is unknown.

V gave up 0 bases and J gave up 3 bases, with 9 bases separating them. CDR3 size: 15 residues. Germline assignment: CDR1 SGDLS and CDR2 YYNGEE. The clonotype originates from a young woman in good health. The sequenced sample was memory CD4+ T cells sorted from blood. Subset given: CD45RA-negative fraction. The rearrangement uses TRBV9 and TRBJ2-2; D unresolved. The CDR3 sequence is CASSVVSSYTGELFF. The DNA of the CDR3 is TGTGCCAGCAGCGTAGTTTCGAGCTACACCGGGGAGCTGTTTTTT.